This T cell receptor (beta chain) was sequenced for a study of Ad26.COV2.S vaccination and SARS-CoV-2 variants. Documented treatment: some 19 received Ad26.COV2.S at low or high dose, single or two shots; 5 received placebo; per-sample allocation not given. Specimen acquisition occurred on day 63 following the initial vaccine or placebo injection. V lost 4 bases to trimming and J lost 0 bases; unmatched junction nucleotides: 5. Germline lookup yields CDR1 KGHDR and CDR2 SFDVKD. This CDR3 is 16 amino acids long. The table came from immunoSEQ multiplex PCR; TCRdb's copy has only in-frame clones and leaves some out. The sample has 400,000 to 450,000 clones, less than 95% seen once.

This receptor was identified in a person aged 18-65 years who received the Ad26.COV2.S COVID-19 vaccine or a placebo. V is TRBV24-1 and J is TRBJ2-1, with 7 bases matching TRBD1. The sequenced sample was peripheral blood, obtained in a trial of Ad26.COV2.S vaccine versus placebo. CDR3 residues: CATSDRQGFSYNEQFF. In DNA, the CDR3 is TGTGCCACCAGTGACCGACAGGGCTTCTCCTACAATGAGCAGTTCTTC.